The 7 T cell receptor beta chains listed next were all sequenced from one sample in a study of beta chain features in type 1 diabetes. The study, taken as a whole, reports: Significant though moderate, a shortening of TCRB CDR3s appeared in all four CD4+ subsets of Type 1 diabetes patients.

The sequenced template was cDNA made from the entire isolated RNA. Some clones are missing from TCRdb's copy, which holds only in-frame ones; the method was immunoSEQ multiplex PCR. The repertoire holds around 130,000 clones, with roughly 15% as singletons. Their recognized antigens are unknown. Sample: central memory CD4+ T cells from blood. These receptors were obtained from a man aged 25-45 years with type 1 diabetes.

This chain joins TRBV7-9 and TRBJ2-3; TRBD1 might be the D (5 bases). CDR3 size: 13 residues. V lost 6 bases and J lost 5, with 12 bases in between. Germline-derived CDR1 and CDR2 are SEHNR and FQNEAQ (reference sequence). CDR3 protein: CASRLTGLDTQYF. In DNA, the CDR3 is TGTGCCAGCAGACTCACAGGTTTAGATACGCAGTATTTT.

This chain connects TRBV7-6 to TRBJ2-7, with D tentatively TRBD2 (6 bases). Germline lookup yields CDR1 SGHVS and CDR2 FNYEAQ. This CDR3 comprises 14 residues. The V and J ends lost 5 bases and 2 bases respectively, with 13 bases between them. CDR3 DNA sequence: TGTGCCAGCAGCGCCTCGGGACTGACCTACGAGCAGTACTTC. It specifies CASSASGLTYEQYF.

The chain joins TRBV14 to TRBJ2-1; 8 positions match TRBD1. Germline V gives CDR1 SGHDN, CDR2 FVKESK. Germline trimming cut 5 bases from V and 9 bases from J; bases unmatched to any gene: 6. The CDR3 is 13 residues long. The CDR3 here is CASSKRTGPEQFF. The CDR3 DNA reads as TGTGCCAGCAGCAAGAGGACAGGGCCTGAGCAGTTCTTC. Looking up the rest from reference TRBV14 and TRBJ2-1 gives the full variable domain: EAGVTQFPSHSVIEKGQTVTLRCDPISGHDNLYWYRRVMGKEIKFLLHFVKESKQDESGMPNNRFLAERTGGTYSTLKVQPAELEDSGVYFCASSKRTGPEQFFGPGTRLTVL.

The table lists this clone with a few counts. The chain carries TRBV4-3 and TRBJ2-2, with D uncertain. Per germline, CDR1 LGHNA and CDR2 YSLEER. V was cut by 0 bases and J by 0 bases, with 2 bases left in between. This CDR3 spans 14 amino acids. The CDR3 nucleotides are TGCGCCAGCAGCCAAGAGGCGAACACCGGGGAGCTGTTTTTT. Translated: CASSQEANTGELFF.

The J gene is TRBJ2-3, the V gene TRBV9; no definite D call. This CDR3 region has 15 residues. The germline V gene has CDR1 SGDLS and CDR2 YYNGEE. V was trimmed by 4 bases and J by 1 base, leaving 13 bases between them. The CDR3 sequence is CASSKMTSGTDTQYF. The DNA of the CDR3 is TGTGCCAGCAGCAAAATGACCTCAGGCACAGATACGCAGTATTTT.

The V call is TRBV25-1, the J call TRBJ1-4; 8 positions match TRBD1. Germline trimming cut 4 bases from V and 7 bases from J; bases unmatched to any gene: 11. The CDR3 is 16 residues long. Germline values: CDR1 MGHDK, CDR2 SYGVNS. The CDR3 DNA reads TGTGCCAGCAGTGTCTACCGACAGGGGTGGAGTGAAAAACTGTTTTTT. Translation: CASSVYRQGWSEKLFF.

This sequence joins TRBV15 and TRBJ1-4; D gene ambiguous. Deletions cut 0 bases from V and 5 bases from J, with 13 bases between. CDR3 length: 16 residues. Germline assignment: CDR1 LNHNV and CDR2 YYDKDF (reference sequence). The DNA of the CDR3 is TGTGCCACCAGCAGAGATTATAGTGAGGGAAATGAAAAACTGTTTTTT. Its translation: CATSRDYSEGNEKLFF.